This TCR beta chain emerged from a study of CD8+ T cells in alopecia areata. Turning to the study itself: Treatment ran 6 to 18 months, with 6 months of follow-up afterward.

General study results and limits: Sequence data from scalp samples additionally include resident alphabeta T cells of normal skin.

RNA was isolated and reverse transcribed to cDNA, the sequencing template. Sequencing was performed with immunoSEQ multiplex PCR; in TCRdb, only in-frame clones are kept and a portion is missing. The sample shows some 190,000 clones, around 64% of them seen only once. Treatment denoted: oral pan-JAK inhibitor, 5-10 mg twice daily. Sampling of alopecia areata patients yielded lesional scalp punch biopsies as well as peripheral blood. PBMCs served as the source from which CD4+ and CD8+ T cells were sorted. Regarding this clone: The antigen is unknown.

CDR1 and CDR2 (germline): GTSNPN, SVGIG (reference sequence). The CDR3 is 15 residues long. V lost 3 bases and J lost 1; bases outside the gene matches: 8. The source of this sequence is a human donor with alopecia areata. This sequence joins TRBV30 and TRBJ1-2, with TRBD1 matching over 7 bases. Specimen: CD4+ T cells sorted from blood, collected at approximately week 50, from a patient treated with tofacitinib. The CDR3 bases are TGTGCCTGGAGCTTCACAGGGGCCCATAACTATGGCTACACCTTC. Translating it yields CAWSFTGAHNYGYTF.